Following are 12 T cell receptor beta chains from one sample sequenced in a study of blood T cell repertoires in COVID-19. Sequencing used immunoSEQ multiplex PCR; TCRdb keeps in-frame clones, though not all of them. The top ten hold about 2.7% of the sample, which has nearly 350,000 clones, about four fifths seen once. Sample: peripheral blood. The receptors stem from a man aged 30-40 years with active or convalescent COVID-19.

The chain uses TRBV9 and TRBJ2-1; 9 bases line up with TRBD1. There are 16 residues in the CDR3. V was clipped by 0 bases and J by 6 bases; unmatched bases: 7. CDR1 and CDR2 (germline): SGDLS, YYNGEE. The CDR3 nucleotides are TGTGCCAGCAGCGTAGGCCCGGGACAGGGTGGCAATGAGCAGTTCTTC. Protein: CASSVGPGQGGNEQFF.

The V call is TRBV19, the J call TRBJ2-1; 8 bases match TRBD2. Looked up from germline, CDR1 is LNHDA and CDR2 is SQIVND (reference sequence). Trimming cost V 9 bases and J 4 bases; bases outside gene matches: 23. The CDR3 is 19 amino acids. CDR3 sequence (DNA): TGTGCCAGGGCTCCGGGCCGTACGGAAGGCGGGAGGAGTTACAATGAGCAGTTCTTC. It is translated as CARAPGRTEGGRSYNEQFF. The full variable domain, completed using reference TRBV19 and TRBJ2-1, is DGGITQSPKYLFRKEGQNVTLSCEQNLNHDAMYWYRQDPGQGLRLIYYSQIVNDFQKGDIAEGYSVSREKKESFPLTVTSAQKNPTAFYLCARAPGRTEGGRSYNEQFFGPGTRLTVL.

This clone occurred once. The V gene is TRBV6-5, the J gene TRBJ2-7; a weak D match, TRBD1 (5 bases). This CDR3 comprises 12 residues. V lost 5 bases, J lost 4 bases, and 9 bases lay in between. The germline gives CDR1 MNHEY, CDR2 SVGAGI. The CDR3 protein is CASSRQGYEQYF. CDR3 DNA sequence: TGTGCCAGCAGTCGTCAGGGATACGAGCAGTACTTC.

This chain connects TRBV9 to TRBJ2-1; 8 bases fit TRBD2. Unmatched junction bases numbered 6, after V lost 4 bases and J lost 3 bases. Per the germline V gene, CDR1 is SGDLS and CDR2 is YYNGEE. The CDR3 is 15 amino acids. CDR3 region: CASSSHGGDYNEQFF. The CDR3 region has the DNA TGTGCCAGCAGCTCCCACGGGGGGGACTACAATGAGCAGTTCTTC.

The table lists this clone with a count of one. The J gene is TRBJ2-7, the V gene TRBV5-1, with D perhaps matching TRBD2 (6 bases). This CDR3 has 13 residues. V was cut by 3 bases and J by 1 base, with 8 bases left in between. Per the germline V gene, CDR1 is SGHRS and CDR2 is YFSETQ. CDR3 protein: CASSSDYSYEQYF. The CDR3 DNA reads TGCGCCAGCAGCTCGGACTATTCCTACGAGCAGTACTTC.

This clone was detected a few times. V is TRBV5-4 and J is TRBJ2-4; weak D call: TRBD1 (6 bases). The CDR3 runs 17 residues. Trimming pared 4 bases from V and 3 bases from J, leaving 20 bases between. Per the germline V gene, CDR1 is SGHNT and CDR2 is YYREEE (reference sequence). This chain's CDR3 is CASSRGGVLSNKNIQYF. The CDR3 DNA reads TGTGCCAGCAGCCGAGGGGGAGTCCTAAGTAACAAAAACATTCAGTACTTC.

The chain uses TRBV3-1 (or the pseudogene TRBV3-2) and TRBJ2-1, with TRBD2 matching over 8 bases. In germline, CDR1 is LGHDT, CDR2 YNNKEL (reference sequence). The CDR3 has 16 residues. J was trimmed by 5 bases and V by 0 bases; bases with no gene match: 6. CDR3 coding DNA: TGTGCCAGCAGCCAAGAAGGCGGGAGGCGGAACAATGAGCAGTTCTTC. Its translation is CASSQEGGRRNNEQFF.

This clone was recorded only once. The gene calls are TRBV7-2 and TRBJ2-7; 10 bases map to TRBD2. CDR3 length: 15 residues. In germline, CDR1 is SGHTA, CDR2 FQGNSA. The junction had 9 bases not matched to a gene; V was cut back by 5 bases and J by 5 bases. CDR3 loop: CASSITSGEHHEQYF. The CDR3 nucleotides read TGTGCCAGCAGCATCACTAGCGGGGAGCACCACGAGCAGTACTTC.

The chain combines TRBV6-6 with TRBJ2-1, with 8 bases fitting TRBD2. Germline V gene data show CDR1 as MNHNY and CDR2 as SVGAGI (reference sequence). After removal of 7 bases from V and 9 bases from J, the junction contained 11 bases not matched to a gene. The CDR3 is made up of 14 amino acids. The CDR3 loop reads CASTPERELGEQFF. DNA for the CDR3: TGTGCCAGCACCCCCGAGCGGGAGCTAGGTGAGCAGTTCTTC.

CDR3 sequence: CASSTRTGLNSPLHF. CDR3 bases: TGTGCCAGCAGTACCCGGACGGGACTTAATTCACCCCTCCACTTT. J is TRBJ1-6 and V is TRBV27, with a tentative D call TRBD1 (5 bases). The CDR3 loop spans 15 amino acids. CDR1 is MNHEY, CDR2 SMNVEV, per germline (reference sequence). With 5 bases removed from V and 6 bases from J, the gap between germline ends came to 14 bases.

This clone was seen more than once but under ten times. This chain joins TRBV28 and TRBJ2-7, with 11 bases matching TRBD1. The CDR3 contains 14 residues. V shed 5 bases, J shed 6 bases, and the junction held 6 bases outside the gene matches. The germline gives CDR1 MDHEN, CDR2 SYDVKM. The CDR3 sequence is CASSPGQGAGEQYF. The CDR3 DNA sequence: TGTGCCAGCAGTCCCGGACAGGGGGCGGGCGAGCAGTACTTC.

This chain joins TRBV10-2 and TRBJ2-1, with 9 bases that match TRBD2. V was pared by 7 bases and J by 8 bases, with 9 bases of the junction left unmatched. Germline assignment: CDR1 WSHSY and CDR2 SAAADI. The CDR3 consists of 14 residues. CDR3 sequence reads: CASKRAGGGDEQFF. For the CDR3, the DNA is TGCGCCAGCAAGCGAGCGGGGGGTGGCGATGAGCAGTTCTTC.